A selection of T cell receptor beta chains follows, all from one sample in a study of CD8+CD57+ T cells in acquired aplastic anemia. TCRdb reprocessed the reads with MiXCR, giving one entry per CDR3 protein. The sample yields a few hundred thousand distinct CDR3 sequences, 45% to 65% seen once. Sequencing was performed on sorted CD4+, CD8+, or CD8+CD57+ T cells (not recorded which) from PBMCs. The receptor source for this set is a human donor with aplastic anemia. Both conserved end residues are part of each CDR3. A row's size may be missing; if present it is once, few, many or a size class.

many	TRBV27	TRBJ1-2	CASRSDSRYGYTF
few	TRBV20-1	TRBJ1-6	CSASLGGSSYNSPLHF
few	TRBV19	TRBJ1-3	CASSTEVRSGNTIYF
NA	TRBV2	TRBJ1-5	CASTPDRLGNQPQHF
NA	TRBV10-3	TRBJ2-3	CAISEWTSTDTQYF
few	TRBV7-2	TRBJ2-7	CASSLGWGREQYF
NA	TRBV7-2	TRBJ2-7	CASSSGLGGGSYEQYF
NA	TRBV20-1	TRBJ2-1	CSARGDKNNEQFF
many	TRBV10-3	TRBJ1-5	CAISEGSNQPQHF
many	TRBV20-1	TRBJ2-1	CSATRQIAYNEQFF
NA	TRBV20-1	TRBJ2-3	CSAIAAPDTQYF
few	TRBV12-3/TRBV12-4	TRBJ2-7	CASSRRTYEQYF
once	TRBV13	TRBJ2-7	CASSLQREGLHEQYF
many	TRBV25-1	TRBJ2-2	CASSLLAGGTGELFF
many	TRBV2	TRBJ2-3	CASTGISGKIDTQYF
NA	TRBV15	TRBJ1-2	CATSTQGTNYGYTF
NA	TRBV24-1	TRBJ1-2	CAISGDSDYGYTF
few	TRBV12-3/TRBV12-4	TRBJ2-3	CASSLDRAGGADTQYF
NA	TRBV7-8	TRBJ1-2	CASSSILGANYGYTF
NA	TRBV7-1	TRBJ1-4	CASSSAPETGDEKLFF
NA	TRBV2	TRBJ1-6	CASKAGGLDNSPLHF
many	TRBV19	TRBJ1-1	CASSWDTRVTEAFF
many	TRBV19	TRBJ1-5	CASKYTGGGQPQHF